The 20 T cell receptor beta chains presented below share a single source sample, sequenced in a study of T cell changes during pregnancy in multiple sclerosis. Generated by immunoSEQ multiplex PCR, the TCRdb table keeps only in-frame clones and is missing some. This table has approximately 110,000 clones, approximately 90% appearing once. The sequenced sample was peripheral blood, obtained after pregnancy. Source of these receptors: a female donor with multiple sclerosis, enrolled in a pregnancy study.

The rearrangement uses TRBV9 and TRBJ2-1; a possible D gene is TRBD2 (7 bases). The germline CDR1 and CDR2 sequences are SGDLS and YYNGEE. CDR3 length: 13 amino acids. Trimming removed 4 bases from V and 7 bases from J, with 12 bases in between. CDR3 protein: CASSRGAGNEQFF. The CDR3 DNA reads as TGTGCCAGCAGCCGGGGGGCGGGGAATGAGCAGTTCTTC.

V usage is TRBV19 and J usage is TRBJ2-2; D gene uncertain. CDR3 length: 14 residues. In germline, CDR1 is LNHDA, CDR2 SQIVND (reference sequence). The V end was cut by 8 bases, the J end by 3 bases, with 13 bases between. The CDR3 loop is CASDNNVDTGELFF. In DNA, the CDR3 is TGTGCCAGTGATAACAACGTCGACACCGGGGAGCTGTTTTTT.

This chain connects TRBV5-6 to TRBJ1-2, with 8 bases fitting TRBD1. Germline V lookup: CDR1 SGHDT, CDR2 YYEEEE. The CDR3 spans 15 residues. J lost 7 bases, V lost 0 bases, and 8 bases had no gene match. The chain's CDR3 is CASSLVAGGLAGYTF. The CDR3 DNA reads as TGTGCCAGCAGCTTGGTGGCAGGGGGCTTGGCTGGCTACACCTTC.

The V gene is TRBV10-3, the J gene TRBJ1-4, with 9 positions matching TRBD1. CDR3 length: 13 amino acids. Germline V CDR1 and CDR2: ENHRY, SYGVKD. The junction had 6 bases not matched to a gene; V was cut back by 9 bases and J by 7 bases. This CDR3 reads CAMGQGEGEKLFF. CDR3 nucleotide sequence: TGTGCCATGGGACAGGGAGAGGGTGAAAAACTGTTTTTT.

The rearrangement links TRBV6-5 to TRBJ1-2; 7 bases fit TRBD1. The CDR3 totals 15 residues. V dropped 2 bases and J dropped 4; count of bases not matched to a gene: 7. Germline V gives CDR1 MNHEY, CDR2 SVGAGI. Written as DNA, the CDR3 is TGTGCCAGCAGTTACACAGTACAGGGGATCTATGGCTACACCTTC. This gives the protein CASSYTVQGIYGYTF.

This clone was recorded once. The chain couples TRBV6-5 to TRBJ1-3; 9 bases are shared with TRBD1. The CDR3 extends over 15 amino acids. J lost 4 bases, V lost 2 bases, and 3 bases had no gene match. Germline assignment: CDR1 MNHEY and CDR2 SVGAGI. The CDR3 sequence is CASSYGTGSGNTIYF. The CDR3 nucleotides read TGTGCCAGCAGTTACGGGACAGGGTCCGGAAACACCATATATTTT.

This clone appeared a single time. The chain links TRBV20-1 to TRBJ2-7, with 10 bases lining up with TRBD1. Trimming cost V 7 bases and J 3 bases; bases outside gene matches: 0. Germline V CDR1 and CDR2: DFQATT, SNEGSKA (reference sequence). This CDR3 region has 11 residues. For the CDR3, the DNA is TGCAGTGGGACAGGGGGCTACGAGCAGTACTTC. Translated, it gives CSGTGGYEQYF.

V gene TRBV13 combines with J gene TRBJ2-5; 8 nucleotides agree with TRBD1. The trim removed 5 bases at V and 5 bases at J, leaving 7 bases unmatched. The CDR3 sequence is 14 residues long. Germline CDR1 reads PRHDT; CDR2 reads FYEKMQ (reference sequence). CDR3 amino acids: CASSPQGGGETQYF. The DNA of the CDR3 is TGTGCCAGCAGCCCACAGGGGGGCGGGGAGACCCAGTACTTC.

V usage is TRBV19 and J usage is TRBJ1-4; D is uncertain. CDR3 size: 16 residues. From germline, CDR1 is LNHDA and CDR2 SQIVND (reference sequence). V shed 4 bases and J shed 2 bases, with 14 bases lying between them. This CDR3 reads CASSRVSGRTNEKLFF. CDR3 coding DNA: TGTGCCAGTAGTAGAGTCTCGGGTCGGACTAATGAAAAACTGTTTTTT.

The rearrangement uses TRBV18 and TRBJ1-3; D ambiguous. From germline, CDR1 is KGHSH and CDR2 LQKENI. Between the trimmed V and J ends, which lost 6 bases and 0 bases, there was a span of 9 bases. The CDR3 is 14 residues long. As DNA, the CDR3 is TGTGCCAGCTCCATCGACAACTCTGGAAACACCATATATTTT. Encoded protein: CASSIDNSGNTIYF.

The chain has TRBV15 and TRBJ1-4; no clear D. Per germline, CDR1 LNHNV and CDR2 YYDKDF (reference sequence). V was cut by 0 bases and J by 0 bases, with 8 bases left in between. This CDR3 is built from 16 residues. The CDR3 DNA sequence: TGTGCCACCAGCAGAGAGATGGGAGCAACTAATGAAAAACTGTTTTTT. This gives the protein CATSREMGATNEKLFF.

This chain uses TRBV5-8 with TRBJ1-1; D may be TRBD1 (6 bases). V was shortened by 3 bases and J by 3 bases, with 15 bases between the two germline ends. The CDR3 extends over 15 amino acids. Germline lookup yields CDR1 SGHTS and CDR2 YDEGEE. CDR3 nucleotide sequence: TGTGCCAGCAGCTACAGAGGACAGTTACACACTGAAGCTTTCTTT. Its protein is CASSYRGQLHTEAFF.

The chain is built from TRBV4-1 and TRBJ1-1, with 8 bases matching TRBD1. Germline loops: CDR1 MGHRA, CDR2 YSYEKL. V lost 5 bases to trimming and J lost 5 bases; unmatched junction nucleotides: 4. This CDR3 has 13 residues. CDR3 in amino acids: CASSRTGLTEAFF. The CDR3 DNA reads TGCGCCAGCAGCAGGACAGGGTTGACTGAAGCTTTCTTT.

The rearrangement uses TRBV5-1 and TRBJ2-7, with 8 nucleotides matching TRBD2. Germline trimming cut 6 bases from V and 1 base from J; bases unmatched to any gene: 6. CDR3 length: 14 residues. Germline loops: CDR1 SGHRS, CDR2 YFSETQ. CDR3 DNA sequence: TGCGCCAGCATGGGAGCGGGGGTTTCCTACGAGCAGTACTTC. It encodes CASMGAGVSYEQYF.

The genes are TRBV5-1 and TRBJ2-7; the match to TRBD1 covers 8 bases. Trimming at V came to 6 bases and at J to 5 bases, leaving 4 bases not matched to a gene. This CDR3 comprises 12 residues. Germline loops: CDR1 SGHRS, CDR2 YFSETQ. The CDR3 DNA sequence: TGCGCCAGCACAAGGACAGGGAACGAGCAGTACTTC. Residues: CASTRTGNEQYF.

A single count supports this clone. The V gene is TRBV27, the J gene TRBJ2-7; maybe TRBD2 (5 bases). The CDR3 extends over 14 amino acids. Trimming took off 6 bases at V and 9 bases at J, with 21 bases between the two ends. CDR1 and CDR2 from the germline V gene are MNHEY and SMNVEV (reference sequence). The CDR3 is CASRNVGLEGGQYF. CDR3 coding DNA: TGTGCCAGCAGGAACGTGGGCCTCGAGGGTGGGCAGTACTTC.

The chain joins TRBV4-1 to TRBJ2-2, with TRBD2 matching over 9 bases. Per germline, CDR1 MGHRA and CDR2 YSYEKL. CDR3 length equals 18 residues. V was pared by 0 bases and J by 2 bases, with 7 bases of the junction left unmatched. This chain's CDR3 is CASSQDLAGGPNTGELFF. In nucleotides, the CDR3 is TGCGCCAGCAGCCAAGATTTGGCGGGGGGGCCAAACACCGGGGAGCTGTTTTTT.

This clone was counted a single time. The V gene is TRBV30, the J gene TRBJ1-1, with a tentative D call TRBD1 (6 bases). V shed 3 bases and J shed 0 bases, with 20 bases lying between them. CDR3 size: 17 residues. CDR1 GTSNPN and CDR2 SVGIG come from the germline V gene (reference sequence). The CDR3 reads CAWSPRVQGPLNTEAFF. The CDR3 DNA follows: TGTGCCTGGAGCCCTCGTGTCCAGGGGCCCTTGAACACTGAAGCTTTCTTT.

There are a few counts of this clone. The V and J genes are TRBV27 and TRBJ1-2; D unclear. The CDR3 has 15 residues. Germline values: CDR1 MNHEY, CDR2 SMNVEV (reference sequence). V lost 3 bases and J lost 1, with 12 bases in between. CDR3 residues: CASSFSVADNYGYTF. CDR3 bases: TGTGCCAGCAGTTTTAGTGTCGCGGATAACTATGGCTACACCTTC.

The gene calls are TRBV13 and TRBJ2-2, with 9 bases matching TRBD1. The CDR3 runs to 15 residues. J gave up 7 bases and V 5 bases, and 8 bases lay outside the gene matches. The germline gives CDR1 PRHDT, CDR2 FYEKMQ (reference sequence). The CDR3 bases are TGTGCCAGCAGCAGTGGGACAGGGCTGTTCGGGGAGCTGTTTTTT. It encodes CASSSGTGLFGELFF.